The clone carrying this T cell receptor beta chain was seen once. This sample was included in a study of blood T cell repertoires in COVID-19. Study as a whole: Specimens from acute and convalescent COVID-19 originated in the United States, Italy and Spain.

V lost 9 bases and J lost 4; bases outside the gene matches: 15. The CDR3 totals 17 residues. Germline V gene data show CDR1 as MDHEN and CDR2 as SYDVKM. Authors' processing steps: Cell counts per sample came from amplifying reference gene primers. TCRdb keeps only in-frame clones here, not all; method: immunoSEQ multiplex PCR. That table is the source of V, J and clone size, and D and trimming were worked out from the DNA. Here the sample spans roughly 300,000 clones, roughly nine tenths being singletons. Self-reported history from a screening survey and questionnaire set each donor's cohort. Input material: PBMCs or T cells enriched from blood (not recorded which). This clonotype originated in a woman aged 25 to 39 who had recovered from COVID-19. The rearrangement links TRBV28 to TRBJ2-3; 11 bases fit TRBD2. The DNA of the CDR3 is TGTGCCAGTCACAGGACTAGCGGGCTGAGGGGGGCAGATACGCAGTATTTT. It yields the protein CASHRTSGLRGADTQYF.